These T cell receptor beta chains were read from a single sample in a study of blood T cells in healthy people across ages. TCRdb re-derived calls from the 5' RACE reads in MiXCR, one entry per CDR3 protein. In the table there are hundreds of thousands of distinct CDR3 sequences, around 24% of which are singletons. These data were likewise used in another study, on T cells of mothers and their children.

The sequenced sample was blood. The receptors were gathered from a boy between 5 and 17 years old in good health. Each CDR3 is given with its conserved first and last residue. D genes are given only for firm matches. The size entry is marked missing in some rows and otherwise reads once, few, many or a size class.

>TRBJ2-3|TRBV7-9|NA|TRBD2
TGTGCCAGCAGCTCGCCGGGACTAGCGAGAGATACGCAGTATTTT
CASSSPGLARDTQYF
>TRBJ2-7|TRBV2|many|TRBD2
TGTGCCAGCAGTGAAATAGCGGGGGACGACGAGCAGTACTTC
CASSEIAGDDEQYF
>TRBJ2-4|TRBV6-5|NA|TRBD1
TGTGCCAGCAGTTCCGGACAGGGGCGATCGTACTTC
CASSSGQGRSYF
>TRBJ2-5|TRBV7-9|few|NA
TGTGCCAGCAGCTTAACCCGGGGGCCCTTC
CASSLTRGPF
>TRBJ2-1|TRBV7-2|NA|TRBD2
TGTGCCAGCAGCTTAGTGACTAGCGGGGCCAATGAGCAGTTCTTC
CASSLVTSGANEQFF
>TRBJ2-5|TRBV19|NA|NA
TGTGCCAGTAGGTTTACAGGGACCATGACCCAGTACTTC
CASRFTGTMTQYF
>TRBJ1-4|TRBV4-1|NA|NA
TGCGCCAGCAGCCCAGGGGACTTAACCCCCGAAAAACTGTTTTTT
CASSPGDLTPEKLFF
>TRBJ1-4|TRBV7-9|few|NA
TGTGCCAGCAGCACCTTCACACGGGGGCCGGAAGCAACTAATGAAAAACTGTTTTTT
CASSTFTRGPEATNEKLFF
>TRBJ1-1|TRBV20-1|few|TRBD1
TGCAGTGCCGTGGAAGGACAGGGGATGAACACTGAAGCTTTCTTT
CSAVEGQGMNTEAFF
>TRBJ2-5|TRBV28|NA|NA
TGTGCCAGCAGCCTATGGGGTGGAGGGGCCGAGACCCAGTACTTC
CASSLWGGGAETQYF
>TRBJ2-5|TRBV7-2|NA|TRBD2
TGTGCCAGCAGCAGTAGACTAGCGGGAGCGGGTGAGACCCAGTACTTC
CASSSRLAGAGETQYF
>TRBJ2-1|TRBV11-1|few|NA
TGTGCCAGCAGCTTCTCTGAGGCGGGTGCGGATGAGCAGTTCTTC
CASSFSEAGADEQFF
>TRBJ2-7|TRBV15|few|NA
TGTGCCACCAGCAAAAACCGGGACTCGACCTACGAGCAGTACTTC
CATSKNRDSTYEQYF
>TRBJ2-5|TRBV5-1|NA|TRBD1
TGCGCCAGCAGCTCCGGGACAGCCTTCCAAGAGACCCAGTACTTC
CASSSGTAFQETQYF
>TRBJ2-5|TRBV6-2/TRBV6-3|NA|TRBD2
TGTGCCAGTACCGGGGGGGAGACCCAGTACTTC
CASTGGETQYF
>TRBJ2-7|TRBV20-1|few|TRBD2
TGCAGTGCTAGAGATCTACTAGCGGGCCCCTACGAGCAGTACTTC
CSARDLLAGPYEQYF
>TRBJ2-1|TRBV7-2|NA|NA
TGTGCCAGCAGCCAGGGGGGGGATGAGCAGTTCTTC
CASSQGGDEQFF
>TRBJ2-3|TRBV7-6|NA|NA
TGTGCCAGCAGCTTAGCAAGGCTGGATACGCAGTATTTT
CASSLARLDTQYF
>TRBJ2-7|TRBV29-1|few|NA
TGCAGCGTTGAAGAGGACCGGACTAACTACGAGCAGTACTTC
CSVEEDRTNYEQYF